Listed below are T cell receptor beta chains from one sample, sequenced in a study of shared clonotypes between healthy human individuals. Generated by immunoSEQ multiplex PCR, the TCRdb table keeps only in-frame clones and is missing some. The sample carries approximately 350,000 clones, approximately 97% recorded once. Material for sequencing was memory CD8+ T cells sorted from blood. Every receptor here comes from a man aged 25-45 years in good health. CDR3s include the opening cysteine and the closing phenylalanine or tryptophan. The D gene is left open where the match is weak. Rows give clone size only sometimes, using once, few, many, or a class for an expanded clone.

size	J	D	V	CDR3	DNA
-	TRBJ2-3	TRBD2	TRBV5-4	CASSLAASGRGNTQYF	TGTGCCAGCAGCTTGGCGGCTAGCGGGCGGGGCAATACGCAGTATTTT
-	TRBJ1-5	TRBD1	TRBV2	CASRQGWNQPQHF	TGTGCCAGTCGACAGGGGTGGAATCAGCCCCAGCATTTT
once	TRBJ2-4	-	TRBV27	CASSLTPGFGNIQYF	TGTGCCAGCAGTTTAACTCCGGGTTTTGGAAACATTCAGTACTTC
-	TRBJ2-1	-	TRBV10-3	CAISESRLGNEQFF	TGTGCCATCAGTGAGTCCCGACTAGGGAATGAGCAGTTCTTC
-	TRBJ2-1	TRBD2	TRBV6-5	CASSRTSGSYNEQFF	TGTGCCAGCAGCCGAACTAGCGGGAGTTACAATGAGCAGTTCTTC
-	TRBJ1-1	TRBD1	TRBV6-5	CASSSRNRGRNTEAFF	TGTGCCAGCAGTTCCCGTAACAGGGGACGGAACACTGAAGCTTTCTTT
-	TRBJ2-1	-	TRBV10-3	CAIRRDADTYNEQFF	TGTGCCATCAGACGGGACGCAGACACCTACAATGAGCAGTTCTTC
few	TRBJ1-2	-	TRBV5-1	CASSSSSGYYGYTF	TGCGCCAGCAGCTCTAGTTCAGGCTACTATGGCTACACCTTC
-	TRBJ2-5	-	TRBV7-9	CASSFSGAGTQYF	TGTGCCAGCAGCTTTTCAGGGGCTGGGACCCAGTACTTC
-	TRBJ1-4	-	TRBV7-9	CASSLALSANEKLFF	TGTGCCAGCAGCTTAGCGCTAAGTGCGAATGAAAAACTGTTTTTT
-	TRBJ1-1	-	TRBV7-9	CASSLKGRVAFF	TGTGCCAGCAGCTTAAAGGGGCGGGTAGCTTTCTTT
-	TRBJ2-1	TRBD2	TRBV14	CASSHSGEAYNEQFF	TGTGCCAGCAGCCATAGCGGGGAAGCCTACAATGAGCAGTTCTTC
-	TRBJ2-1	TRBD2	TRBV19	CASSLTGLAGGVPNEQFF	TGTGCCAGTAGCCTCACGGGACTAGCGGGAGGGGTGCCCAATGAGCAGTTCTTC
-	TRBJ2-1	-	TRBV11-3	CASSPSHFQGYNEQFF	TGTGCCAGCAGTCCTTCCCACTTCCAGGGCTACAATGAGCAGTTCTTC
-	TRBJ2-6	-	TRBV5-1	CASSLVRGSGANVLTF	TGCGCCAGCAGCTTAGTACGGGGCTCTGGGGCCAACGTCCTGACTTTC
-	TRBJ2-7	-	TRBV28	CASSSLHDSYEQYF	TGTGCCAGCAGTTCCCTACATGATTCCTACGAGCAGTACTTC
-	TRBJ2-2	-	TRBV7-3	CASSLTQNTGELFF	TGTGCCAGCAGCTTAACTCAGAACACCGGGGAGCTGTTTTTT
-	TRBJ2-1	TRBD1	TRBV6-5	CASSWTGGSYNEQFF	TGTGCCAGCAGTTGGACAGGGGGCTCCTACAATGAGCAGTTCTTC
few	TRBJ1-5	-	TRBV28	CASAGADQPQHF	TGTGCCAGCGCAGGGGCGGATCAGCCCCAGCATTTT
-	TRBJ2-3	-	TRBV5-6	CASSLVASLYTDTQYF	TGTGCCAGCAGCTTGGTTGCTAGCCTTTACACAGATACGCAGTATTTT
-	TRBJ1-2	-	TRBV9	CASSVLGGANYGYTF	TGTGCCAGCAGCGTCCTCGGGGGGGCAAACTATGGCTACACCTTC
-	TRBJ2-2	TRBD1	TRBV2	CASRDRATGELFF	TGTGCCAGCAGGGACAGGGCCACCGGGGAGCTGTTTTTT